This TCR beta chain was identified during a study of read filtering for tumor transcriptome and immune sequencing. Looking at the study overall: After DNase treatment, RNA was made into whole-transcriptome libraries.

The library was built from roughly 400 ng RNA with molecular barcoded adaptors for alpha/delta and beta/gamma chains. Via MiXCR, TCRdb re-called the reads, giving one row per CDR3 protein. The table shows 100,000 to 150,000 distinct CDR3 sequences, with under 15% occurring only once. CDR1 is SGHNT and CDR2 is YENEEA in the germline V gene. The CDR3 spans 15 residues. Trimming removed 1 base at V and 6 bases at J, with 13 bases between. The sequencing input was a population of CD138-negative cells sorted from bone marrow. The gene calls are TRBV11-3 and TRBJ2-4, with TRBD1 as a possible D gene (6 bases). The TCR sequence derives from a donor at least 40 years old with multiple myeloma. CDR3 residues: CASSLGAGAVNIQYF. The CDR3 bases are TGTGCCAGCAGCTTAGGTGCAGGGGCTGTAAACATTCAGTACTTC.